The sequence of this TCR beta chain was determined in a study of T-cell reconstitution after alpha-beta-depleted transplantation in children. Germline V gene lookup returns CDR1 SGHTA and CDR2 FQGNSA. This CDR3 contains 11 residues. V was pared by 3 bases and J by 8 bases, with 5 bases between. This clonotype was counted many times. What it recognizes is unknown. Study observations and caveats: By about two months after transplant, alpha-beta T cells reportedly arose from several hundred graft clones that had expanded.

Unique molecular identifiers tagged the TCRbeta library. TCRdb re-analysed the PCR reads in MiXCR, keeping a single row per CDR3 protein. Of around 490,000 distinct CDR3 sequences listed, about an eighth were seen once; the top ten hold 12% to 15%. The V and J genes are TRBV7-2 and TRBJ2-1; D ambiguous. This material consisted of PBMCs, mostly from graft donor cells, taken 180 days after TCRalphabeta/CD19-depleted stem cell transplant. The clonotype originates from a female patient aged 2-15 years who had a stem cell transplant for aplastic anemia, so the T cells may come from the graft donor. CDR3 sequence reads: CASSFADEQFF. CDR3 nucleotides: TGTGCCAGCAGCTTCGCAGATGAGCAGTTCTTC.